The 9 T cell receptor beta chains in this list originate from one sample, sequenced in a study of blood T cells in healthy people across ages. Next came a second PCR, run for roughly 6 to 11 cycles, which used a sample-barcoded 5' primer along with a J-beta primer mix. TCRdb analysed the 5' RACE reads with MiXCR anew, one entry per CDR3 protein. The sample lists 1.5 million to 2 million distinct CDR3 sequences, roughly 27% occurring once. Sequencing used blood. These receptor sequences come from a woman in her twenties or thirties in good health.

Concerning this clonotype: The CDR3 carries no conserved terminal phenylalanine or tryptophan, so it likely arises from a read error. The V and J genes are TRBV6-5 and TRBJ2-7; 9 bases align to TRBD2. The CDR3 spans 14 residues. V lost 5 bases, J lost 2 bases, and 4 bases stayed unmatched. From germline, CDR1 is MNHEY and CDR2 SVGAGI. CDR3 protein: CASSTAGGTYEQYC. As DNA, the CDR3 is TGTGCCAGCAGTACCGCGGGAGGGACCTACGAGCAGTACTGC.

This clonotype showed up just a few times. A read error may produce the germline difference seen at one junction end. This chain connects TRBV4-1 to TRBJ2-5; 7 nucleotides align to TRBD2. The germline V gene encodes CDR1 MGHRA and CDR2 YSYEKL. The CDR3 contains 16 residues. The CDR3 protein is CDSSQDGGGGGETQYF. The DNA of the CDR3 is TGCGACAGCAGCCAAGATGGAGGTGGGGGGGGAGAGACCCAGTACTTC.

The chain uses TRBV28 and TRBJ2-3, with TRBD1 as a possible D gene (6 bases). The V end lost 10 bases, the J end lost 6 bases, and 17 bases lay between the germline ends. The CDR3 totals 13 residues. Germline CDR1 is MDHEN and CDR2 is SYDVKM. In nucleotides, the CDR3 is TGTGCCACTACGGACAGTTCCACGGATACGCAGTATTTT. Encoded protein: CATTDSSTDTQYF.

This clonotype was found many times. CDR3 bases: TGTGCCAGCAGCTTCGGGGTTGATGGCTACACCTTC. It yields the protein CASSFGVDGYTF. The chain employs TRBV5-4 and TRBJ1-2; D is undetermined. The germline V gene encodes CDR1 SGHNT and CDR2 YYREEE (reference sequence). The CDR3 has 12 amino acids. Trimming pared 2 bases from V and 6 bases from J, leaving 8 bases between.

V gene TRBV3-1 combines with J gene TRBJ2-1, with 9 positions matching TRBD1. Germline values: CDR1 LGHDT, CDR2 YNNKEL (reference sequence). With V trimmed by 4 bases and J by 8 bases, 6 bases remained unmatched. The CDR3 length is 14 residues. CDR3 residues: CASSLQGARDEQFF. CDR3 in DNA: TGTGCCAGCAGCCTACAGGGGGCGAGGGATGAGCAGTTCTTC.

The J gene is TRBJ1-2, the V gene TRBV5-1; D might be TRBD1 (5 bases). V lost 0 bases and J lost 2, with 14 bases in between. Germline CDR1 SGHRS, CDR2 YFSETQ. There are 16 residues in the CDR3. The CDR3, as DNA: TGCGCCAGCAGCTTGGCAGGGAAACCCGCCAACTATGGCTACACCTTC. Amino acids: CASSLAGKPANYGYTF.

This clonotype was counted only a few times. The chain has TRBV7-2 and TRBJ2-5, with TRBD2 matching over 8 bases. Germline lookup yields CDR1 SGHTA and CDR2 FQGNSA. The CDR3 loop spans 15 amino acids. J lost 3 bases, V lost 4 bases, and 7 bases had no gene match. The CDR3 DNA follows: TGTGCCAGCAGCTGGTCCGGGACTAGGGAAGAGACCCAGTACTTC. Its translation: CASSWSGTREETQYF.

J is TRBJ2-7 and V is TRBV21-1; the table names TRBD1, a call not compared with the DNA. TRBV21-1 corresponds to a pseudogene. The CDR3 totals 15 residues. This chain's CDR3 is CASSKEEATYYEQYF. CDR3 sequence (DNA): TGTGCCAGCAGCAAAGAGGAGGCGACATACTACGAGCAGTACTTC.

The chain carries TRBV7-9 and TRBJ1-4; D possibly corresponds to TRBD1 (6 bases). CDR3 length: 15 amino acids. The V gene lost 4 bases and the J gene lost 7 bases, with 16 bases spanning the gap. The germline V gene encodes CDR1 SEHNR and CDR2 FQNEAQ (reference sequence). CDR3 residues: CASSSRGGSSEKLFF. The CDR3 DNA reads as TGTGCCAGCAGCTCTAGGGGGGGAAGCAGTGAAAAACTGTTTTTT.